The source of this T cell receptor beta chain is a study of T cells of healthy individuals. Germline values: CDR1 SQVTM, CDR2 ANQGSEA. There are 13 residues in the CDR3. One entry per CDR3 protein results from TCRdb running MiXCR on the 5' RACE reads. This table has about 100,000 distinct CDR3 sequences, roughly 18% appearing once. As for this clonotype: This may be a read error: a much more frequent sequence differs by one nucleotide.

The chain employs TRBV29-1 and TRBJ2-4, with a tentative D call TRBD2 (7 bases). The sequence was collected from a human donor in good health. CDR3 in amino acids: CGVEVGGENIQYF. CDR3 DNA: TGCGGCGTTGAAGTAGGGGGGGAAAACATTCAGTACTTC.